The clone carrying this TCR beta chain appeared many times. TCRdb fed the RT-PCR reads into MiXCR, producing one record per CDR3 protein. The sample includes approximately 720,000 distinct CDR3 sequences, approximately 15% of them seen just once. Trimming cost V 1 base and J 1 base; bases outside gene matches: 12. The length of the CDR3 is 18 residues. Germline V CDR1 and CDR2: LGHNA, YSLEER. This TCR derives from a female donor in good health, serving as a healthy control. This chain uses TRBV4-3 with TRBJ1-1, with 7 bases matching TRBD1. Material: memory CD4+ T cells from blood. The CDR3 is CASSQGQGAGPANTEAFF. The DNA of the CDR3 is TGCGCCAGCAGCCAAGGACAGGGAGCAGGACCAGCGAACACTGAAGCTTTCTTT.